This entry features one T cell receptor beta chain sequence. There is no known antigen for this receptor. No qualities accompany the bases; no much larger clone lies one base away. For sequencing of the TCRbeta CDR3 region, genomic DNA was extracted from the sorted cells. The immunoSEQ Assay was used for sequencing of TCRbeta CDR3 regions. The table was pulled from immuneACCESS by TCRdb, which kept in-frame rearrangements only. Such tables lose some clones; where checked, under half of the loss comes from unresolved V genes, and the rest has no known cause. The sample table records about 79,000 clones; 75% to 95% of these occur just once. Roughly 6.9% of the sample goes to the ten largest clones. The trial excluded patients who had a history of autoimmune disease or who were on systemic immunosuppression. Peripheral blood for TCR sequencing was drawn from every dose cohort at baseline, at cycle 4 day 1 and at cycle 7 day 1. The samples were taken from a phase I, first-in-human, multicenter, open-label dose-escalation trial of ivuxolimab. Adults with locally advanced or metastatic head and neck squamous cell, hepatocellular, melanoma or renal cell carcinoma were enrolled in the trial. CD4+ and CD8+ T cells were sorted separately from peripheral blood before TCR sequencing.

These data are taken from a study of OX40 agonist ivuxolimab in advanced cancers. The study in broad terms: Ivuxolimab was a fully human IgG2 agonistic monoclonal antibody targeting the costimulatory receptor OX40 (CD134). Intravenous ivuxolimab was administered to patients every 2 weeks at six dose levels: 0.01, 0.1, 0.3, 1.5, 3 and 10 mg/kg. Among the roughly 52 dose-escalation patients, about 20 had hepatocellular carcinoma, roughly 15 melanoma, 9 renal cell carcinoma and 9 head and neck cancer. The dose-escalation cohort was almost 85% male with a mean age of approximately 60 years, ranging from 23 to 79. Patients were allowed to have had prior anti-PD-1, anti-PD-L1 or anti-CTLA-4 therapy, and roughly 40% of the dose-escalation patients had previously received checkpoint inhibitors. Partial responses occurred in three dose-escalation patients: two with cutaneous melanoma and one with hepatocellular carcinoma. The point of sequencing TCRbeta in the periphery was to test whether ivuxolimab changed TCR sequence diversity and drove clonal T-cell expansion. The paper reports the monotherapy dose-escalation portion (N ≈ 50 patients) of the phase I ivuxolimab trial. Study-level results and caveats: Low levels of normalized T-cell clonal expansion were also seen in some patients who did not respond. Partial responders in the 0.1-3.0 mg/kg groups had among the lowest normalized peripheral clonal expansion, especially among CD8+ T cells. On average, CD8+ T cells showed more expanded clones than CD4+ T cells after ivuxolimab. At doses of 0.1 to 3.0 mg/kg, clonal expansion of both CD4+ and CD8+ blood T cells was observed from baseline to week 6. The antigen specificity of the peripheral T cells that underwent clonal expansion was not determined.

This specimen consisted of CD4+ or CD8+ T cells sorted from blood, obtained in a trial of the OX40 agonist ivuxolimab. This clonotype originated in an adult with an advanced solid tumor such as melanoma, head and neck, liver or kidney cancer.

The bases are TGTGCCAGCTCACCCGACTCCGGACCCAATGAGCAGTTCTTC. The encoded protein is CASSPDSGPNEQFF. The chain uses TRBV18 and TRBJ2-1, with the D gene call left open. Reading from cysteine to phenylalanine, the CDR3 counts 14 amino acids. Of the read, only the CDR3 DNA is kept; its 42 bases are in frame from base 1. V is shortened by 3 bases, J by 6 bases, and the region joining them spans 12 bases. The germline V gene provides CDR1 KGHSH and CDR2 LQKENI.